What follows are 8 T cell receptor beta chains derived from one specimen sequenced in a study of CD8+CD57+ T cells in acquired aplastic anemia. Patients included in sequencing had previously demonstrated CD8+CD57+ cell expansion by flow cytometry. TCR beta VDJ and CDR3 were profiled, and genomic DNA was the template. TCRdb redid the calling of the reads with MiXCR, one entry per CDR3 protein. In the table there are 150,000 or so distinct CDR3 sequences, about 54% of which are singletons. The sequenced sample was sorted CD4+, CD8+, or CD8+CD57+ T cells (not recorded which) from PBMCs. These receptors were collected from a human donor with aplastic anemia.

This clonotype was detected ten times or more. V gene TRBV3-1 combines with J gene TRBJ2-7, with D possibly TRBD2 on 6 matching bases. The CDR3 totals 15 residues. Germline V gene data show CDR1 as LGHDT and CDR2 as YNNKEL (reference sequence). V was clipped by 3 bases and J by 1 base, with 13 bases between them. CDR3 nucleotides: TGTGCCAGCAGCCATTACCGGGACTTATCCTACGAGCAGTACTTC. It translates to CASSHYRDLSYEQYF.

Only one count was recorded for this clonotype. The chain links TRBV24-1 to TRBJ2-6; D may match TRBD1 or TRBD2 (5 bases each). With 3 bases removed from V and 0 bases from J, the gap between germline ends came to 11 bases. The germline gives CDR1 KGHDR, CDR2 SFDVKD. The CDR3 has 17 residues. The chain's CDR3 is CATSDGGGGSGANVLTF. The DNA for the CDR3 is TGTGCCACCAGTGATGGGGGTGGGGGCTCTGGGGCCAACGTCCTGACTTTC.

The chain employs TRBV19 and TRBJ2-5, with 10 bases that match TRBD2. CDR3 length equals 15 residues. The germline CDR1 and CDR2 sequences are LNHDA and SQIVND (reference sequence). With V trimmed by 6 bases and J by 5 bases, 9 bases remained unmatched. CDR3 DNA sequence: TGTGCCAGTAGCCCTAGCGGGGGAGCGGTCGAGACCCAGTACTTC. This codes for CASSPSGGAVETQYF. The full variable domain, completed using reference TRBV19 and TRBJ2-5, is DGGITQSPKYLFRKEGQNVTLSCEQNLNHDAMYWYRQDPGQGLRLIYYSQIVNDFQKGDIAEGYSVSREKKESFPLTVTSAQKNPTAFYLCASSPSGGAVETQYFGPGTRLLVL.

This clonotype was found many times. CDR3 nucleotide sequence: TGTGCCAGCAGCTTAGATCTGGGGACCACCTACGAGCAGTACTTC. It encodes CASSLDLGTTYEQYF. V gene TRBV11-2 combines with J gene TRBJ2-7; tentatively, D is TRBD1 or TRBD2 (5 bases each). This CDR3 contains 15 residues. Per germline, CDR1 SGHAT and CDR2 FQNNGV. V lost 0 bases and J lost 2, with 11 bases in between. Full variable domain (missing parts from reference TRBV11-2 and TRBJ2-7): EAGVAQSPRYKIIEKRQSVAFWCNPISGHATLYWYQQILGQGPKLLIQFQNNGVVDDSQLPKDRFSAERLKGVDSTLKIQPAKLEDSAVYLCASSLDLGTTYEQYFGPGTRLTVT.

This chain joins TRBV6-1 and TRBJ2-6, with TRBD2 matching 15 bases. Looked up from germline, CDR1 is MNHNS and CDR2 is SASEGT. V was pared by 5 bases and J by 0 bases, with 2 bases of the junction left unmatched. The CDR3 consists of 18 residues. The CDR3 nucleotides read TGTGCCAGCAGTCGGACTAGCGGGGGGGGCTCTGGGGCCAACGTCCTGACTTTC. This gives the protein CASSRTSGGGSGANVLTF.

With regard to this clonotype: An end of the junction does not agree with germline; a read error may underlie this. V is TRBV2 and J is TRBJ2-1; 8 nucleotides align to TRBD1. Germline V gene lookup returns CDR1 SNHLY and CDR2 FYNNEI. The CDR3 is made up of 16 amino acids. CDR3 amino acids: CATSDPSGQAPIQQFF. As DNA, the CDR3 is TGTGCCACCAGTGATCCTTCGGGACAGGCCCCAATTCAGCAGTTCTTC. The variable domain in full, with the rest retrieved from reference TRBV2 and TRBJ2-1, is EPEVTQTPSHQVTQMGQEVILRCVPISNHLYFYWYRQILGQKVEFLVSFYNNEISEKSEIFDDQFSVERPDGSNFTLKIRSTKLEDSAMYFCATSDPSGQAPIQQFFGPGTRLTVL.

This rearrangement joins TRBV24-1 to TRBJ2-5; possible D gene TRBD2, 6 bases. Germline V lookup: CDR1 KGHDR, CDR2 SFDVKD. The CDR3 spans 17 residues. V gave up 3 bases and J gave up 4 bases, with 20 bases separating them. The CDR3 coding sequence is TGTGCCACCAGTGATCCTTTTGGAGGGGAGGTCGGAGAGACCCAGTACTTC. Translating it yields CATSDPFGGEVGETQYF.

The sample holds many counts of this clonotype. V and J are TRBV2 and TRBJ1-5; D is unresolved. The CDR3 loop spans 13 amino acids. In germline, CDR1 is SNHLY, CDR2 FYNNEI. The ends were cut back, 0 bases at V and 6 bases at J, with 6 bases in the middle. The CDR3 sequence: CASSEARGQPQHF. The DNA of the CDR3 is TGTGCCAGCAGTGAAGCGCGGGGTCAGCCCCAGCATTTT.